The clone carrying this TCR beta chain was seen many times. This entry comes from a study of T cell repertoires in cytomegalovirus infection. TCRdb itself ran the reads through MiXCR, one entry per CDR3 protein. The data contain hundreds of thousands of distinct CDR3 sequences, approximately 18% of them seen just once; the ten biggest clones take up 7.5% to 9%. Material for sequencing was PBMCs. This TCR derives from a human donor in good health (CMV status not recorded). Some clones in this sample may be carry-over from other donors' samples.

The CDR3 here is CASSLRGQGSYF. The CDR3 DNA reads TGTGCCAGCAGCTTAAGGGGACAGGGAAGTTACTTC. The genes are TRBV7-8 and TRBJ2-7; 9 nucleotides align to TRBD1. V gave up 2 bases and J gave up 13 bases; unmatched junction bases: 6. Looked up from germline, CDR1 is SGHVS and CDR2 is FQNEAQ. The CDR3 sequence is 12 residues long.